This TCR beta chain was sequenced during a study of identical twins. Points from the study as a whole: Sharing of beta out-of-frame sequences by twins showed a weaker excess. Out-of-frame alpha sequences that twins shared showed excess low generation probability. Within cord blood, abundant beta clonotypes carried fewer insertions, but memory repertoires showed no such trend.

Unique molecular identifiers were present on the cDNA, and a universal primer site came from template switching. In TCRdb, the 5' RACE reads were re-called with MiXCR into one record per CDR3 protein. The data show 150,000 or so distinct CDR3 sequences, 3.5% seen once. The CDR3 consists of 13 residues. In germline, CDR1 is SGHTA, CDR2 FQGNSA. V was clipped by 5 bases and J by 3 bases, with 8 bases between them. This clonotype was seen ten or more times. Its antigen is still unknown. The sequenced sample consisted of memory T cells sorted from blood. The chain couples TRBV7-2 to TRBJ2-1; D is uncertain. The source is a man aged 18 to 35 in good health. The CDR3 DNA follows: TGTGCCAGCAGCCGCGACAACTACAATGAGCAGTTCTTC. Protein product: CASSRDNYNEQFF. Full variable domain (missing parts from reference TRBV7-2 and TRBJ2-1): GAGVSQSPSNKVTEKGKDVELRCDPISGHTALYWYRQSLGQGLEFLIYFQGNSAPDKSGLPSDRFSAERTGGSVSTLTIQRTQQEDSAVYLCASSRDNYNEQFFGPGTRLTVL.